The clone carrying this TCR beta chain was observed once. The table came from immunoSEQ multiplex PCR; TCRdb's copy has only in-frame clones and leaves some out. The table has 95,000 or so clones, approximately 89% seen once; the top ten hold around 8.3%. This sample is part of a study of T cell responses to AZD1222 COVID-19 vaccine. The CDR3 has 14 amino acids. Trimming left V 4 bases short and J 0 bases short, with 8 bases between. The germline V gene has CDR1 LGHDT and CDR2 YNNKEL (reference sequence). The sequence was collected from an adult who received the AZD1222 COVID-19 vaccine. Sequencing was performed on peripheral blood, taken 28 days after the second AZD1222 dose. V is TRBV3-1 (or the pseudogene TRBV3-2) and J is TRBJ2-3; tentatively, D is TRBD2 (6 bases). CDR3 nucleotides: TGTGCCAGCAGCCGTGGGACTAGCACAGATACGCAGTATTTT. It is translated as CASSRGTSTDTQYF.